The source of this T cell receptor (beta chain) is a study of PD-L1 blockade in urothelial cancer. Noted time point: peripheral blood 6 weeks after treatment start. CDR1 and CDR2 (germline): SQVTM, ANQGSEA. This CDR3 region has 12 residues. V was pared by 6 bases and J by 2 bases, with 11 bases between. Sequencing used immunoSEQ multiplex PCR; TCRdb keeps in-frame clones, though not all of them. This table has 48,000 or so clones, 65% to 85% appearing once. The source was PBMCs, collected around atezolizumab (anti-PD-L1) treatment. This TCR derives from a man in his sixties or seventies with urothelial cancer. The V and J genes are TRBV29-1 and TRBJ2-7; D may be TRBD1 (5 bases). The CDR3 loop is CSVRTNTYEQYF. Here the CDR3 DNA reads TGCAGCGTCCGGACAAATACCTACGAGCAGTACTTC.